The 29 T cell receptor beta chains listed next were all sequenced from one sample in a study of neurological immune-mediated disorders. Described time point: longitudinal time-point 3. TCRdb re-called the 5' RACE reads through MiXCR, storing one row per CDR3 protein. The sample lists tens of thousands of distinct CDR3 sequences, around 4.7% occurring once. The sample comprised PBMCs. The receptors derive from a woman aged 55-69 years with multiple sclerosis.

DNA for the CDR3: TGCAGTGCTTACGCCGGGACAGGGGGGGGTCCCCTCCACTTT. Its translation is CSAYAGTGGGPLHF. This rearrangement joins TRBV20-1 to TRBJ1-6, with 11 nucleotides matching TRBD1. With 5 bases clipped from V and 13 bases from J, the junction kept 10 bases outside the gene matches. The CDR3 totals 14 residues. CDR1 is DFQATT, CDR2 SNEGSKA, per germline (reference sequence).

This clonotype came up many times. The chain has TRBV20-1 and TRBJ2-7; the D gene is possibly TRBD2 (7 bases). Germline V gene lookup returns CDR1 DFQATT and CDR2 SNEGSKA (reference sequence). V lost 5 bases, J lost 3 bases, and 17 bases lay in between. This CDR3 contains 14 residues. The CDR3 sequence is CSAHGGRGVYEQYF. In DNA, the CDR3 is TGCAGTGCTCACGGAGGGAGGGGGGTCTACGAGCAGTACTTC.

Ten or more counts support this clonotype. The rearrangement uses TRBV20-1 and TRBJ1-5; weak D call: TRBD1 (5 bases). V was trimmed by 0 bases and J by 7 bases, leaving 16 bases between them. The CDR3 runs 15 residues. CDR1 and CDR2 from the germline V gene are DFQATT and SNEGSKA (reference sequence). The CDR3 nucleotides are TGCAGTGCTAGAGATTGGTCGGGGGTGCGGCAGCCCCAGCATTTT. Translated, it gives CSARDWSGVRQPQHF.

This clonotype was recorded many times. The chain combines TRBV25-1 with TRBJ2-7, with no clear D. Per germline, CDR1 MGHDK and CDR2 SYGVNS. The V and J ends lost 1 base and 5 bases respectively, with 3 bases between them. The CDR3 contains 11 residues. In DNA form, the CDR3 reads TGTGCCAGCAGTGAATTACACGAGCAGTACTTC. Protein sequence: CASSELHEQYF.

About this clonotype itself: A much larger clone lies a single base off, so this may be a read error. This chain uses TRBV7-2 with TRBJ1-1; possible D gene TRBD1, 5 bases. CDR1 is SGHTA and CDR2 is FQGNSA in the germline V gene. The CDR3 runs 15 residues. The ends were cut back, 2 bases at V and 6 bases at J, with 16 bases in the middle. For the CDR3, the DNA is TGTGCCAGCAGCTTACGTGGGGCGCGAGTCGCTGAAGCTTTCTTT. Amino acid sequence: CASSLRGARVAEAFF.

This rearrangement joins TRBV5-6 to TRBJ2-3, with 8 bases identical to TRBD1. V shed 6 bases and J 6 bases; nucleotides not matched to a gene: 9. Germline V gene sequence: CDR1 SGHDT, CDR2 YYEEEE. This CDR3 is 14 amino acids long. The CDR3 DNA is TGTGCCAGCAACCGACGCAGGGGGCTGGATACGCAGTATTTT. Residues: CASNRRRGLDTQYF.

This clonotype has ten or more counts. The J gene is TRBJ2-5, the V gene TRBV25-1; D remains unclear. Germline loops: CDR1 MGHDK, CDR2 SYGVNS. V gave up 8 bases and J gave up 5 bases, with 15 bases separating them. The CDR3 runs 13 residues. The CDR3 bases are TGTGCCAGCGCCCAGGAAGGGTGGGAGACCCAGTACTTC. It encodes CASAQEGWETQYF.

This clonotype was seen repeatedly, ten times or more. The CDR3 region is CASLGGTGYSNQPQHF. The CDR3 nucleotides read TGTGCCAGCCTTGGTGGGACAGGATATAGCAATCAGCCCCAGCATTTT. The chain is built from TRBV2 and TRBJ1-5; 8 nucleotides agree with TRBD1. The CDR3 spans 16 residues. Germline V gives CDR1 SNHLY, CDR2 FYNNEI. V was clipped by 8 bases and J by 0 bases; unmatched bases: 9.

This chain links TRBV6-1 with TRBJ2-7, with D unclear. Per the germline V gene, CDR1 is MNHNS and CDR2 is SASEGT. The CDR3 extends over 14 amino acids. Trimming shortened V by 5 bases and J by 6 bases, and 17 bases separated the two germline ends. The CDR3 here is CASSRLQPVPEQYF. DNA for the CDR3: TGTGCCAGCAGTCGCCTACAACCCGTGCCCGAGCAGTACTTC.

This clonotype was counted at least ten times. The chain combines TRBV12-3 or TRBV12-4 with TRBJ2-7; 9 bases agree with TRBD1. V lost 9 bases and J lost 1; bases outside the gene matches: 7. CDR3 size: 14 residues. Here the CDR3 reads CASTWGTGSYEQYF. The CDR3 DNA sequence: TGTGCCAGTACCTGGGGGACAGGGTCCTACGAGCAGTACTTC.

This clonotype showed up many times. The rearrangement joins TRBV15 to TRBJ2-7; D call uncertain. Trimming cost V 1 base and J 2 bases, with 9 bases left between them. Germline V lookup: CDR1 LNHNV, CDR2 YYDKDF (reference sequence). The CDR3 length is 14 residues. The CDR3 DNA reads as TGTGCCACCAGCAGAGTTGGCGCGACCTACGAGCAGTACTTC. Translated, it gives CATSRVGATYEQYF. The entire variable domain, with the rest obtained from reference TRBV15 and TRBJ2-7, is as follows: DAMVIQNPRYQVTQFGKPVTLSCSQTLNHNVMYWYQQKSSQAPKLLFHYYDKDFNNEADTPDNFQSRRPNTSFCFLDIRSPGLGDTAMYLCATSRVGATYEQYFGPGTRLTVT.

This clonotype was recorded many times. CDR3 nucleotides: TGCAGCGGACAGGGATCCGGGGAGCTGTTTTTT. It specifies CSGQGSGELFF. The V gene is TRBV29-1, the J gene TRBJ2-2, with TRBD1 matching over 7 bases. This CDR3 spans 11 amino acids. V dropped 7 bases and J dropped 6; count of bases not matched to a gene: 2. Germline CDR1 reads SQVTM; CDR2 reads ANQGSEA.

The table lists this clonotype with many counts. The chain combines TRBV29-1 with TRBJ2-3; D remains ambiguous. Germline lookup yields CDR1 SQVTM and CDR2 ANQGSEA. The V and J ends lost 2 bases and 2 bases respectively, with 14 bases between them. The CDR3 spans 15 residues. Here the CDR3 reads CSVESQETYTDTQYF. The CDR3 DNA reads as TGCAGCGTTGAATCGCAGGAAACTTACACAGATACGCAGTATTTT.

As concerns this clonotype: One base away lies a much larger clone, so this may be a sequencing read error. The V call is TRBV27, the J call TRBJ2-1; 8 bases match TRBD1. CDR3 length equals 15 residues. Germline loops: CDR1 MNHEY, CDR2 SMNVEV (reference sequence). The CDR3 region has the DNA TGTGTCAGCAGTCCGCTAGGACAGGGTAACAATGAGCAGTTCTTC. As protein: CVSSPLGQGNNEQFF.

This clonotype showed up just a few times. V is TRBV7-7 and J is TRBJ1-1; D uncertain. The length of the CDR3 is 13 residues. V was cut by 1 base and J by 5 bases, with 8 bases left in between. Germline CDR1 and CDR2: SSHAT and FNYEAQ (reference sequence). The DNA of the CDR3 is TGTGCCAGCAGCTTAGAGTATAGGACTGAAGCTTTCTTT. Its protein product is CASSLEYRTEAFF.

This clonotype showed up many times. V gene TRBV12-3 or TRBV12-4 combines with J gene TRBJ2-1; D uncertain. Trimming took off 2 bases at V and 8 bases at J, with 22 bases between the two ends. There are 17 residues in the CDR3. The CDR3 protein is CASSLRGSRVGRDEQFF. CDR3 DNA sequence: TGTGCCAGCAGTTTAAGAGGTAGCCGTGTAGGTCGGGATGAGCAGTTCTTC.

In its sample, this clonotype was seen many times. V gene TRBV28 combines with J gene TRBJ1-1, with 10 bases identical to TRBD1. V shed 8 bases and J 5 bases; nucleotides not matched to a gene: 5. Germline assignment: CDR1 MDHEN and CDR2 SYDVKM. The CDR3 covers 13 residues. CDR3 region: CASETGGKTEAFF. Here the CDR3 DNA reads TGTGCCAGCGAGACAGGGGGCAAAACTGAAGCTTTCTTT.

Turning to this clonotype: Being one base from a much bigger clone, this may be a read error. The chain uses TRBV28 and TRBJ1-2, with 7 positions matching TRBD1. This CDR3 comprises 11 residues. From germline, CDR1 is MDHEN and CDR2 SYDVKM. Trimming at V came to 9 bases and at J to 4 bases, leaving 2 bases not matched to a gene. CDR3 region: CARRDSYGYTF. CDR3 sequence (DNA): TGTGCCAGAAGGGACAGCTATGGCTACACCTTC.

There are many counts of this clonotype. The J gene is TRBJ1-1, the V gene TRBV10-3, with 10 bases aligning to TRBD1. This CDR3 spans 15 amino acids. Per germline, CDR1 ENHRY and CDR2 SYGVKD. V lost 6 bases and J lost 1; bases outside the gene matches: 5. DNA of the CDR3: TGTGCCATCAGGGACGACAGGGGGCGGAACACTGAAGCTTTCTTT. Encoded protein: CAIRDDRGRNTEAFF.

This clonotype was recorded many times. The chain employs TRBV6-2 or TRBV6-3 and TRBJ2-7, with no clear D. This CDR3 has 12 amino acids. CDR1 is MNHEY, CDR2 SVGEGT, per germline. The ends were cut back, 6 bases at V and 3 bases at J, with 9 bases in the middle. The CDR3 bases are TGTGCCAGCAGCCCCGTCGGCTACGAGCAGTACTTC. Its protein product is CASSPVGYEQYF.

In this sample, this clonotype turned up many times. The chain carries TRBV27 and TRBJ2-5; D is unresolved. The V end was cut by 2 bases, the J end by 0 bases, with 16 bases between. Germline-derived CDR1 and CDR2 are MNHEY and SMNVEV (reference sequence). This CDR3 spans 17 amino acids. CDR3: CASSLGLSWANQETQYF. Written as DNA, the CDR3 is TGTGCCAGCAGTTTAGGTTTATCGTGGGCTAACCAAGAGACCCAGTACTTC.

This clonotype appeared many times. This sequence joins TRBV10-3 and TRBJ1-6, with D unclear. The CDR3 spans 13 residues. Trimming stripped 4 bases from V and 9 bases from J, with 10 bases between. Looked up from germline, CDR1 is ENHRY and CDR2 is SYGVKD. CDR3 protein: CAISGQQTSPLHF. For the CDR3, the DNA is TGTGCCATCAGTGGGCAGCAGACTTCACCCCTCCACTTT.

In its sample, this clonotype was seen many times. V gene TRBV27 combines with J gene TRBJ2-7; 9 positions agree with TRBD1. This CDR3 is 16 amino acids long. V lost 5 bases to trimming and J lost 1 base; unmatched junction nucleotides: 9. In germline, CDR1 is MNHEY, CDR2 SMNVEV (reference sequence). CDR3 residues: CASSRRTGTGSYEQYF. The CDR3 DNA sequence: TGTGCCAGCAGTCGGAGGACCGGGACAGGGTCCTACGAGCAGTACTTC.

The sample holds many counts of this clonotype. The J gene is TRBJ2-1, the V gene TRBV24-1; 7 positions agree with TRBD1. V lost 3 bases and J lost 10; bases outside the gene matches: 5. The CDR3 extends over 13 amino acids. Germline values: CDR1 KGHDR, CDR2 SFDVKD. CDR3 residues: CATSDHRGKEQFF. The CDR3 nucleotides are TGTGCCACCAGTGATCACAGGGGAAAGGAGCAGTTCTTC.

This clonotype was recorded at least ten times. The rearrangement links TRBV9 to TRBJ2-5; 7 positions agree with TRBD1. The junction had 9 bases not matched to a gene; V was cut back by 3 bases and J by 4 bases. Germline V lookup: CDR1 SGDLS, CDR2 YYNGEE. The CDR3 sequence is 15 residues long. CDR3 in amino acids: CASSAYRGIGETQYF. The CDR3 DNA is TGTGCCAGCAGCGCATACAGGGGAATTGGAGAGACCCAGTACTTC.

This clonotype was detected many times. V usage is TRBV20-1 and J usage is TRBJ1-1; D not certain. Germline CDR1 DFQATT, CDR2 SNEGSKA (reference sequence). The CDR3 has 11 amino acids. V was shortened by 7 bases and J by 5 bases, with 11 bases between the two germline ends. CDR3 in amino acids: CSGRSGTEAFF. The CDR3 DNA follows: TGCAGTGGCAGGTCCGGGACTGAAGCTTTCTTT.

This clonotype was recorded many times. The chain couples TRBV7-6 to TRBJ2-7; 11 nucleotides align to TRBD2. Germline V gene sequence: CDR1 SGHVS, CDR2 FNYEAQ. V lost 5 bases and J lost 5; bases outside the gene matches: 11. The CDR3 extends over 16 amino acids. CDR3 DNA: TGTGCCAGCAGCCGACCCATAGCGGGGGGGCCCCACGAGCAGTACTTC. Protein product: CASSRPIAGGPHEQYF.

This clonotype was detected many times. The chain couples TRBV7-9 to TRBJ2-4; D is unresolved. This CDR3 contains 17 residues. CDR1 SEHNR and CDR2 FQNEAQ come from the germline V gene (reference sequence). V lost 0 bases and J lost 0, with 12 bases in between. The CDR3 sequence is CASSLALSSLAKNIQYF. CDR3 DNA: TGTGCCAGCAGCTTAGCCCTCTCGTCTCTAGCCAAAAACATTCAGTACTTC.

This clonotype was detected ten times or more. The J gene is TRBJ2-2, the V gene TRBV5-1, with D unclear. This CDR3 comprises 16 residues. Looked up from germline, CDR1 is SGHRS and CDR2 is YFSETQ. Trimming pared 2 bases from V and 0 bases from J, leaving 11 bases between. The CDR3, as DNA: TGCGCCAGCAGCTTTGGAGACTCGGCGAACACCGGGGAGCTGTTTTTT. It codes for CASSFGDSANTGELFF.